This is a list of T cell receptor beta chains from one sample in a study of blood T cells in healthy people across ages. TCRdb passed the 5' RACE reads through MiXCR, listing each CDR3 protein once. The sample gives about 800,000 distinct CDR3 sequences, 20% to 25% of which show up once; around 3.6% is in the top ten. In addition, the sample was reused for a study of T cells of mothers and their children.

Sequencing was carried out using blood. These receptors were taken from a boy aged 10-17 years in good health. Both conserved end residues are part of each CDR3. The D gene is left open where the match is weak. Size is omitted from some rows. Given values are once, few, many or a class for expanded clones.

clone size,V gene,D gene,J gene,CDR3 DNA,CDR3 protein
NA,TRBV29-1,NA,TRBJ2-5,TGCAGCGTTCCAATACCGGGACCGCGGACCCAGTACTTC,CSVPIPGPRTQYF
NA,TRBV11-2,TRBD2,TRBJ2-4,TGTGCCAGCAGCTTAGCCCCGATAGCGGGGTTCAACATTCAGTACTTC,CASSLAPIAGFNIQYF
many,TRBV28,TRBD2,TRBJ2-5,TGTGCCAGACTTCATCCAGGAGAACTAGCGGGGGGGGTCGGACGGGAGACCCAGTACTTC,CARLHPGELAGGVGRETQYF
NA,TRBV20-1,NA,TRBJ2-7,TGCAGTGCTAGTTCAGACAGATCCTACGAGCAGTACTTC,CSASSDRSYEQYF
few,TRBV6-2/TRBV6-3,TRBD2,TRBJ2-1,TGTGCCAGCGGGGATCTAGCGGGAGGTTACAATGAGCAGTTCTTC,CASGDLAGGYNEQFF
NA,TRBV29-1,NA,TRBJ2-7,TGCAGCGTTGTCGGGGTGAGTTCCGCGTCCGTATACGAGCAGTACTTC,CSVVGVSSASVYEQYF
NA,TRBV28,TRBD2,TRBJ2-5,TGTGCCAGCAGTTTACTATCAGTCCTAGCGGTCCCCCAAGAGACCCAGTACTTC,CASSLLSVLAVPQETQYF
NA,TRBV3-1,TRBD1,TRBJ2-5,TGTGCCAGCAGCCAAATGACAGGGCAAGAGACCCAGTACTTC,CASSQMTGQETQYF
NA,TRBV5-1,NA,TRBJ1-4,TGCGCCAGCAGCTTCTCACCCGCAGGGGTGGAAAAACTGTTTTTT,CASSFSPAGVEKLFF
few,TRBV24-1,TRBD2,TRBJ2-1,TGTGCCACCAGTGACTCGAAGACTAGCTTCGACTACAATGAGCAGTTCTTC,CATSDSKTSFDYNEQFF
many,TRBV25-1,NA,TRBJ2-7,TGTGCCAGCAGCAATACCCTAGAAAACTACGAGCAGTACTTC,CASSNTLENYEQYF
once,TRBV7-9,TRBD1,TRBJ2-7,TGTGCCAGCAGCTTAAGGGGATCACGGACAGGGAGCCCCTACGAGCAGTACTTC,CASSLRGSRTGSPYEQYF
few,TRBV5-1,NA,TRBJ2-7,TGCGCCAGCAGTGTGGAGGTCCGCTCCTACGAGCAGTACTTC,CASSVEVRSYEQYF
NA,TRBV3-1,TRBD2,TRBJ2-7,TGTGCCAGCAGCCAAGTACCCGGGACTAGCGGGGAGCAGTACTTC,CASSQVPGTSGEQYF
few,TRBV6-5,TRBD1,TRBJ2-2,TGTGCCAGCACCCGGACAGGGTACACCGGGGAGCTGTTTTTT,CASTRTGYTGELFF
NA,TRBV4-2,TRBD1,TRBJ2-6,TGTGCCAGCAGCCAGAGTGCCCAGACAGGGGTTGGCTCTGGGGCCAACGTCCTGACTTTC,CASSQSAQTGVGSGANVLTF
few,TRBV5-1,NA,TRBJ1-2,TGCGCCAGCAGCTTAACAGACGGATTCTATGGCTACACCTTC,CASSLTDGFYGYTF
NA,TRBV6-4,NA,TRBJ2-3,TGTGCCAGCAGTAGGTCATCTTTCACAGATACGCAGTATTTT,CASSRSSFTDTQYF
NA,TRBV20-1,TRBD2,TRBJ2-1,TGCAGTGCTGGGGACCCGGGGGGGCCCTACGAGCAGTTCTTC,CSAGDPGGPYEQFF
few,TRBV6-4,TRBD1,TRBJ1-5,TGTGCCAGCAGTGGGACAGGAGTTAGAAATCAGCCCCAGCATTTT,CASSGTGVRNQPQHF
NA,TRBV4-3,NA,TRBJ2-7,TGCGCCAGCAGCCAAGATTTCAGGGAGACAGCCTACGAGCAGTACTTC,CASSQDFRETAYEQYF
NA,TRBV9,NA,TRBJ1-6,TGTGCCAGCAGCGACCTCCGGGATCAGAGCTCACCCCTCCACTTT,CASSDLRDQSSPLHF
NA,TRBV27,NA,TRBJ1-2,TGTGCCAGCAGATCTGTTACAGAGGGGCTCGATGGCTACACCTTC,CASRSVTEGLDGYTF
few,TRBV7-9,NA,TRBJ2-5,TGTGCCAGCAGCCCCATTGGAGGGCCTAGGGAGACCCAGTACTTC,CASSPIGGPRETQYF
NA,TRBV20-1,TRBD1,TRBJ2-5,TGCAGTGCTAGAGAGGGACAGGGGGCTCTGGAGACCCAGTACTTC,CSAREGQGALETQYF
NA,TRBV3-1,TRBD2,TRBJ2-1,TGTGCCAGCAGCCCCCAGACTAGCGGGGGGGCTGAGCAGTTCTTC,CASSPQTSGGAEQFF
NA,TRBV27,TRBD2,TRBJ2-7,TGTGCCAGCAGGAGGGTGGGGACTAGCGGAACCTACGAGCAGTACTTC,CASRRVGTSGTYEQYF
NA,TRBV2,NA,TRBJ2-2,TGTGCCAGCAGTGAAGAGCGGGCGAACACCGGGGAGCTGTTTTTT,CASSEERANTGELFF
NA,TRBV21-1,NA,TRBJ2-5,TGTGCCATCCCGAAAGGGGGTTGTGAGACCCAGTACTTC,CAIPKGGCETQYF
NA,TRBV5-1,NA,TRBJ2-7,TGCGCCAGCACATCAGACCCAACTGGGACCTACGAGCAGTACTTC,CASTSDPTGTYEQYF
NA,TRBV4-3,NA,TRBJ2-5,TGCGCCAGCAGCCAAGAATGGTCGGTAGTTTCTGAGACCCAGTACTTC,CASSQEWSVVSETQYF
few,TRBV29-1,NA,TRBJ1-2,TGCAGCGTTGACCCCCCGGCAGGGGTGTATGGCTACACCTTC,CSVDPPAGVYGYTF
NA,TRBV27,NA,TRBJ2-7,TGTGCCAGCAGTTCGCTTGGCAGTTGGAGTGGCGAGCAGTACTTC,CASSSLGSWSGEQYF
NA,TRBV20-1,NA,TRBJ1-1,TGCAGTGCTAGGCGTACAATGAACACTGAAGCTTTCTTT,CSARRTMNTEAFF
NA,TRBV7-9,TRBD1,TRBJ1-2,TGTGCCAGCAGCTTAAAGACACGGGACAGGACACTCGAATTCTATGGCTACACCTTC,CASSLKTRDRTLEFYGYTF
few,TRBV6-6,TRBD2,TRBJ2-7,TGTGCCAGCAGACCTAGCGGGGGGTCTCACTACGAGCAGTACTTC,CASRPSGGSHYEQYF
NA,TRBV10-3,NA,TRBJ2-7,TGTGCCATCAGTGACACGACTGGAACAGAGCAGTACTTC,CAISDTTGTEQYF
NA,TRBV7-2,NA,TRBJ2-1,TGTGCCAGCAGCTCCACCGGAGATGAGCAGTTCTTC,CASSSTGDEQFF
NA,TRBV10-3,NA,TRBJ2-1,TGTGCCAGCGAGATACAGGGAGAGCAGTTCTTC,CASEIQGEQFF
few,TRBV29-1,TRBD1,TRBJ2-3,TGCAGCGTTGAACCTAAGGACAGGGGAGGTACAGATACGCAGTATTTT,CSVEPKDRGGTDTQYF
many,TRBV10-2,NA,TRBJ2-5,TGCGCCAGCAGTGATACGGCGTGGGAGACCCAGTACTTC,CASSDTAWETQYF
once,TRBV27,NA,TRBJ1-5,TGTGCCTGCAGTTTATCAATGAATCAGCCCCAGCATTTT,CACSLSMNQPQHF
NA,TRBV9,NA,TRBJ2-7,TGTGCCAGCAGCTCCATCCTAGGGGCAAGCGAGCAGTACTTC,CASSSILGASEQYF
few,TRBV27,TRBD1,TRBJ1-1,TGTGCCAGCAGTTACCGGGGACAGGGGGGACTCACTGAAGCTTTCTTT,CASSYRGQGGLTEAFF
few,TRBV29-1,NA,TRBJ1-1,TGCAGCACCCGACAGATGAACACTGAAGCTTTCTTT,CSTRQMNTEAFF